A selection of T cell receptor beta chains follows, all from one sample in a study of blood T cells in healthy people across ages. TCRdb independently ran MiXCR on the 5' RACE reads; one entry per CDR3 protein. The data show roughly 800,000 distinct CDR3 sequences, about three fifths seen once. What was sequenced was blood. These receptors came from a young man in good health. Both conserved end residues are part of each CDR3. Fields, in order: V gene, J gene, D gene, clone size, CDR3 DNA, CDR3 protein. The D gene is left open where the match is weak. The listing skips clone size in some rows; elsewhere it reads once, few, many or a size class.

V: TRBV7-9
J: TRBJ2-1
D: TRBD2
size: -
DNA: TGTGCCAGCAGCCCCCCGGGAGGGAGAGGCTACAATGAGCAGTTCTTC
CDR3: CASSPPGGRGYNEQFF

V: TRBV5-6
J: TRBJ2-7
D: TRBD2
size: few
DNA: TGTGCCAGCAGCTTACTGACTAGCGGGAGCTCCTACGAGCAGTACTTC
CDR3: CASSLLTSGSSYEQYF

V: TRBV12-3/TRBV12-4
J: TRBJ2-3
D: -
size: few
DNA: TGTGCCAGCACCCTAGTGGTTGATACGCAGTATTTT
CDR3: CASTLVVDTQYF

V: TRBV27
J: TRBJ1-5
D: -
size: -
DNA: TGTGCCAGCAGTCCCCATTTGGGGACGGGCAATCAGCCCCAGCATTTT
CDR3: CASSPHLGTGNQPQHF

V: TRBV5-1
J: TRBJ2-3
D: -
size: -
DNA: TGCGCCAGCAGCTTTCACACAGATACGCAGTATTTT
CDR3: CASSFHTDTQYF

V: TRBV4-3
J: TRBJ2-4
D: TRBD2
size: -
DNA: TGCGCCAGCAGCCAAGATGGGGAGGCTAGCGGGTGGAATGAGCAGTACTTC
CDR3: CASSQDGEASGWNEQYF

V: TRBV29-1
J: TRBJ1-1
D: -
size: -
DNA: TGCAGCGTCATTGCAGCGAACACTGAAGCTTTCTTT
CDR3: CSVIAANTEAFF

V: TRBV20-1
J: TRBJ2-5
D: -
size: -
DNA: TGCAGTGCTAGCGGTCCAGGGGAGGGCCAAGAGACCCAGTACTTC
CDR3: CSASGPGEGQETQYF

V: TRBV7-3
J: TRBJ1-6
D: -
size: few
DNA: TGTGCCAGCAGCTTAACGGCGGCAGGTCGATCACCCCTCCACTTT
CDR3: CASSLTAAGRSPLHF

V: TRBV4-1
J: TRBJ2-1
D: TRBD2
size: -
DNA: TGCGCCAGCAGCCATCTTGCTAGCGGGAATGAGCAGTTCTTC
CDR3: CASSHLASGNEQFF

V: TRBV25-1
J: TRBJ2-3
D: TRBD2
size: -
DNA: TGTGCCAGCAGTGAATGGGGGGGGACTAGCGGAGATACGCAGTATTTT
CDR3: CASSEWGGTSGDTQYF

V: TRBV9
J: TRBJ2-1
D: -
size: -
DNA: TGTGCCAGCAGCGTAGGGGCGGGTAATGAGCAGTTCTTC
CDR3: CASSVGAGNEQFF

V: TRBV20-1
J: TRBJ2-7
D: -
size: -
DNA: TGCAGTGCTAGAGATCAGCAAACCCACTCCTACGAGCAGTACTTC
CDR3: CSARDQQTHSYEQYF

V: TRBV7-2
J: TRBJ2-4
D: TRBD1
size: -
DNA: TGTGCCAGCAGCCTAGGACAGGGGGCATGGGAGCAGTACTTC
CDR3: CASSLGQGAWEQYF

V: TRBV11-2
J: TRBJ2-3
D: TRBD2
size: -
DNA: TGTGCCAGCAGCTTAGATCATGCTGGGACTAGCGAGTATTTT
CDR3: CASSLDHAGTSEYF

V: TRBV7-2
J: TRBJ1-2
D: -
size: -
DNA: TGTGCCAGCAGCTCCTATTATGGAAATAACTATGGCTACACCTTC
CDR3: CASSSYYGNNYGYTF

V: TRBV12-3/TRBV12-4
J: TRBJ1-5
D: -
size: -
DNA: TGTGCCAGCAGTCCGACAGGTATAGAGAATCAGCCCCAGCATTTT
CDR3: CASSPTGIENQPQHF

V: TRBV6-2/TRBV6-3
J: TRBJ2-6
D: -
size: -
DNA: TGTGCCAGCAGAACAGTTAGCTCCTCTGGGGCCAACGTCCTGACTTTC
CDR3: CASRTVSSSGANVLTF

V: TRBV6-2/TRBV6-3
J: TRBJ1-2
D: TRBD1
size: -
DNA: TGTGCCAGCAGTGGGACAGCCTCCATAAACTATGGCTACACCTTC
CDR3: CASSGTASINYGYTF

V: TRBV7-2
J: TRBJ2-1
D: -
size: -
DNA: TGTGCCAGCAGCTTAGGACGCGGAAACTCCTACAATGAGCAGTTCTTC
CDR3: CASSLGRGNSYNEQFF

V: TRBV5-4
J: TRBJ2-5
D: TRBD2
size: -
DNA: TGTGCCAGCGGCTTCCTAGCGGGGCGTATAGAGACCCAGTACTTC
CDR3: CASGFLAGRIETQYF

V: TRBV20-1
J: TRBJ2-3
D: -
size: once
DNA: TGCAGTGCTAGAGATATGGGGGGGCCATTCACAGATACGCAGTATTTT
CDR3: CSARDMGGPFTDTQYF

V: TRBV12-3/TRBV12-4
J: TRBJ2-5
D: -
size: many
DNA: TGTGCCAGCAGCCCCGACCGAGAGACCCAGTACTTC
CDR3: CASSPDRETQYF

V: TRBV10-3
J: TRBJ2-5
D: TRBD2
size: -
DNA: TGTGCCATCAGTGTGAGGGACCGACTAGCCCAAGAGACCCAGTACTTC
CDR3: CAISVRDRLAQETQYF

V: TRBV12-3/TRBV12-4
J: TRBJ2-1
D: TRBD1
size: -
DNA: TGTGCAACCGACAGGGGAGGTTCCTACAATGAGCAGTTCTTC
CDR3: CATDRGGSYNEQFF

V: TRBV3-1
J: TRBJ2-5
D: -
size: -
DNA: TGTGCCAGCAGCCCCCCCACCGGGGGCAGGGAGACCCAGTACTTC
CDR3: CASSPPTGGRETQYF

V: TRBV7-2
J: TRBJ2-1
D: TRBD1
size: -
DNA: TGTGCCAGCAGCTCCAGTCTACCGGGACAGGGGGCCAATGAGCAGTTCTTC
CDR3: CASSSSLPGQGANEQFF

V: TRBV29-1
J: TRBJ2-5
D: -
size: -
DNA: TGCAGCGTTGATATCAGGGAAGAGACCCAGTACTTC
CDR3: CSVDIREETQYF

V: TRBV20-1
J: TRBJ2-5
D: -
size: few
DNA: TGCAGTGCCCTTCTTTGGGATCCGAGATCTAAAGAGACCCAGTACTTC
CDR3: CSALLWDPRSKETQYF

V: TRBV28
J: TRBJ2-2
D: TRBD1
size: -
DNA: TGTGCCGGCAGTTTACTTCGGGACAGTTTCACCGGGGAGCTGTTTTTT
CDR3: CAGSLLRDSFTGELFF

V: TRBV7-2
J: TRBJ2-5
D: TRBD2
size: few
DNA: TGTGCCAGCACTTGGGAGGGCCCGGGGGAGACCCAGTACTTC
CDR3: CASTWEGPGETQYF

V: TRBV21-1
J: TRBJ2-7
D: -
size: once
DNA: TGTGCCAGCAGCTCCGCTCAGGGGACAGAGGACGAGCAGTACTTC
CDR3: CASSSAQGTEDEQYF

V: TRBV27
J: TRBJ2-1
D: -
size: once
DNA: TGTGCCAGCAGTGGTGGAGGTACTGAGCAGTTCTTC
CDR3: CASSGGGTEQFF

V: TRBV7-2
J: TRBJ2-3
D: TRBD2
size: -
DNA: TGTGCCAGCAGCTTAGAGCGTCTGGGAAGCGGGAGGAGCACAGATACGCAGTATTTT
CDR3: CASSLERLGSGRSTDTQYF

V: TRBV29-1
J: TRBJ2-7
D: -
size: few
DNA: TGCAGCGTCGCGAAGACAAGTTCCTACGAGCAGTACTTC
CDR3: CSVAKTSSYEQYF

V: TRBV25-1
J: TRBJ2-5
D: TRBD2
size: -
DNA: TGTGCCAGCAGTGAAGGGACTAGTAGGCAAGAGACCCAGTACTTC
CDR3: CASSEGTSRQETQYF

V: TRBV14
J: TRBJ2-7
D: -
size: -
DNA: TGTGCCAGCAGCCAAGATGGATATGGGGCCTACGAGCAGTACTTC
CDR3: CASSQDGYGAYEQYF

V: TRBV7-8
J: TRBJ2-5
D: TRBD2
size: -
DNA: TGTGCCAGCAGCTTATCTAGCGGAACGGAGGAGACCCAGTACTTC
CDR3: CASSLSSGTEETQYF

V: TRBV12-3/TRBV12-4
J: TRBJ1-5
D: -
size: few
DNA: TGTGCCAGCAGATCAACAGATCAGCCCCAGCATTTT
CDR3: CASRSTDQPQHF

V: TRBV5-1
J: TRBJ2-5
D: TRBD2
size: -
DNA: TGCGCCAGCAGCTCGGGAGGCCCGCGGGAGACCCAGTACTTC
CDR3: CASSSGGPRETQYF

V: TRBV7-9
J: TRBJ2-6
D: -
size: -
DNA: TGTGCCAGCAGCGGGACCACCATCTCTGGGGCCAACGTCCTGACTTTC
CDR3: CASSGTTISGANVLTF

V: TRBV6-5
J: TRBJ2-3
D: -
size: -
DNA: TGTGCCAGCAACGTGGGTGGACTAAAGAGCACAGATACGCAGTATTTT
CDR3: CASNVGGLKSTDTQYF

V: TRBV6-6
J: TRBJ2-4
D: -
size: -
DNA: TGTGCCAGCAGCTCCACTGGGGTAACCGCCAAAAACATTCAGTACTTC
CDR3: CASSSTGVTAKNIQYF

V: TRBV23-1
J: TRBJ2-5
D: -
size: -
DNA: TGCGCCAGCAGTCAATCTGGAAACGGCATCAGGACCCAGTACTTC
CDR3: CASSQSGNGIRTQYF

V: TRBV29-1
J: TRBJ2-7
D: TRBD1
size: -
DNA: TGCAGCGTCCCGAGACAGGGGAGTTACGAGCAGTACTTC
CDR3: CSVPRQGSYEQYF

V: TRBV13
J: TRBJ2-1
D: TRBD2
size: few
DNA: TGTGCCAGCAGGGGACTAGCGGATTACAATGAGCAGTTCTTC
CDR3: CASRGLADYNEQFF

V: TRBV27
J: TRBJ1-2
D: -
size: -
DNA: TGTGCCAGCAGTTTGGCAGGGACCTTCACCTTC
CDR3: CASSLAGTFTF

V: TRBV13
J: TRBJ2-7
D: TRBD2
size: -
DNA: TGTGCCAGCAGCTCCAGCGGGAGTGGCGACGAGCAGTACTTC
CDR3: CASSSSGSGDEQYF

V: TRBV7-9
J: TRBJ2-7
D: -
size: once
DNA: TGTGCCAGCAGCACCTCTTCGGGGCATCCTACCTACGAGCAGTACTTC
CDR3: CASSTSSGHPTYEQYF

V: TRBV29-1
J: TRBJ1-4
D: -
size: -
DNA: TGCAGCGGTGGGGAGGCTAATGAAAAACTGTTTTTT
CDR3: CSGGEANEKLFF

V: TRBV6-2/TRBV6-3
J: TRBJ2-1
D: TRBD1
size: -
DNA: TGTGCCAGCAGTTCCCCCGGGACAGTGGGTTCTTATGAGCAGTTCTTC
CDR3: CASSSPGTVGSYEQFF

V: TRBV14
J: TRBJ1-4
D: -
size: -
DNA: TGTGCCAGCAGCCAAGGATCCGGGGGTGAAAAACTGTTTTTT
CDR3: CASSQGSGGEKLFF

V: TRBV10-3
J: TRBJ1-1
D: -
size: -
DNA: TGTGCCATCAGAGGACAGTTGAACACTGAAGCTTTCTTT
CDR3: CAIRGQLNTEAFF